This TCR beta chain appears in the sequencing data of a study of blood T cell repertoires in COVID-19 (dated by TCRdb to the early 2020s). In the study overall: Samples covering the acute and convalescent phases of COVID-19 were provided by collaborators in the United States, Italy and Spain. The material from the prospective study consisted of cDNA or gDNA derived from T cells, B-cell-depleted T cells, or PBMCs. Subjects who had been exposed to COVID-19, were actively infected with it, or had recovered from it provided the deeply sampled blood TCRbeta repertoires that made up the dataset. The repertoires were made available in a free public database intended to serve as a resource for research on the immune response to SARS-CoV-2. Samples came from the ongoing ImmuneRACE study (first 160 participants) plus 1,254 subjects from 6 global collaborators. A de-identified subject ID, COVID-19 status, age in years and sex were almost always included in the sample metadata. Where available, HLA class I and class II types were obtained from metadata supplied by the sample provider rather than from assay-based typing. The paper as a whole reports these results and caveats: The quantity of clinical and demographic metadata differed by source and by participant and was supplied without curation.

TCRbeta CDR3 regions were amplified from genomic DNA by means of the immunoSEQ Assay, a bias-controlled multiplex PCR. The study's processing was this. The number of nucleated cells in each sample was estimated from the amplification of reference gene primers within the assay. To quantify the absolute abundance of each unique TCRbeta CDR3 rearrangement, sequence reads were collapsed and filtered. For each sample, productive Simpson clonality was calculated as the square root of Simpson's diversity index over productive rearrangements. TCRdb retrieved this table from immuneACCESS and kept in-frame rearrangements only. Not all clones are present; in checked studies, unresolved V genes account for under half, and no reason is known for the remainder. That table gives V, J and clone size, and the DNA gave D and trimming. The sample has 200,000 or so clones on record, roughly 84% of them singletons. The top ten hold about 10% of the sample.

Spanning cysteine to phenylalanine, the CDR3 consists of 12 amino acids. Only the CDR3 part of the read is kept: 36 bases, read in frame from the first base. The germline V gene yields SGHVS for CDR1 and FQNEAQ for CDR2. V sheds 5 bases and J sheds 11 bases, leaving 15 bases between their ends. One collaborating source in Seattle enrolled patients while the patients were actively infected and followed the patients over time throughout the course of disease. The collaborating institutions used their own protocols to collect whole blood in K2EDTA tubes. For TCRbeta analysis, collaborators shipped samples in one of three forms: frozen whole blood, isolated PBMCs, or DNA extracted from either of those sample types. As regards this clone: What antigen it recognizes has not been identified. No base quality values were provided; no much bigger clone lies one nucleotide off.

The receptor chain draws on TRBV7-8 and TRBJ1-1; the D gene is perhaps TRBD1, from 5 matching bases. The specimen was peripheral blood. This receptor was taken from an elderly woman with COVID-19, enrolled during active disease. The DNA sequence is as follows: TGTGCCAGCAGCCTCGGCCGACAGAGGGCTTTCTTT. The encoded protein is CASSLGRQRAFF. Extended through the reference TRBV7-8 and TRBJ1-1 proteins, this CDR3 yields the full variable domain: GAGVSQSPRYKVAKRGQDVALRCDPISGHVSLFWYQQALGQGPEFLTYFQNEAQLDKSGLPSDRFFAERPEGSVSTLKIQRTQQEDSAVYLCASSLGRQRAFFGQGTRLTVV.